The TCR beta chain described here comes from a study of post-analysis software for immune sequencing data (dated by TCRdb to the mid-2010s). Context from the whole study: Disease courses on record covered relapsing-remitting, secondary progressive and progressive-relapsing multiple sclerosis, though some patients had no subtype annotation. The patient repertoires were compared against some twelve previously published healthy control repertoires obtained from donors aged about 6 to 28 years. A subset of samples was prepared in parallel using single-end sample barcoding, then pooled and co-amplified after Illumina adapter ligation. Points the paper makes about the study in general: Strong co-clustering of samples prepared in the same batch was shown by direct clustering with F measure, prompting a batch-effect correction. The multiple sclerosis patient group was slightly younger than the control group. Multiple sclerosis patients had significantly lower normalized Chao1 diversity than controls, a result that suggests substantial peripheral T-cell clonal expansion. Four to six TRBV segments, including TRBV5-6, TRBV5-1 and TRBV20-1, were significantly more frequent in patients than controls.

This clonotype has only a few counts. Its antigen specificity is not known. No base qualities exist here, and no much larger clone lies one base off it. To demonstrate the VDJtools post-analysis software, the study profiled TCR beta repertoires from the peripheral blood of 10 to 15 young patients with multiple sclerosis. The patients with multiple sclerosis were children and adolescents between roughly 6 and 15 years of age. The CDR3 runs 16 residues from the cysteine to the phenylalanine. The DNA shown is the 48-base CDR3, in frame from base 1. V lost 1 base and J lost 1 base; the stretch between them is 11 bases long. CDR1 and CDR2, per the germline V gene, are SGHTA and FQGNSA. The library was built by means of PCR. The data were produced on an Illumina HiSeq 2500. To reduce PCR and sequencing biases, unique molecular identifiers were incorporated into the TCR beta cDNA libraries. Per 1 to 10 million input T cells, 500,000 or so cDNA molecules were obtained, such that each molecule approximated one T cell. The same protocol used for the earlier healthy control dataset was applied to prepare and sequence the patient libraries. Samples belonging to the same batch were prepared together, multiplexed and sequenced on a shared HiSeq lane. The study's processing was this. MIGEC was used to process the raw barcoded reads, and molecular identifier groups with only a single read were discarded before consensus assembly and CDR3 extraction. VDJtools was used for post-analysis of the clonotype tables, and diversity was normalized by down-sampling every dataset to the size of the smallest sample. In repertoire overlap clustering, CDR3 amino acid sequences, but not nucleotide sequences, were matched to correct batch-related cross-sample contamination. Using fastp at Q25 and MiXCR, TCRdb reprocessed the public reads and kept productive beta chains. Each entry is one CDR3 protein sequence, shown with its most common DNA and genes. The authors' filters were not applied to this entry. This sample lists roughly 730,000 distinct CDR3 sequences; just under 30% were detected once. The biggest ten clones account for approximately 0.6% of the sample.

The sequence joins TRBV7-2 to TRBJ2-4, with the D assignment possibly TRBD1 or TRBD2, given 6 matching bases for each. The clonotype originates from a girl under 18 with multiple sclerosis. The material sequenced was blood. The CDR3 loop reads CASSLEGGMAKNIQYF. The nucleotides are TGTGCCAGCAGCTTAGAAGGGGGGATGGCCAAAAACATTCAGTACTTC.